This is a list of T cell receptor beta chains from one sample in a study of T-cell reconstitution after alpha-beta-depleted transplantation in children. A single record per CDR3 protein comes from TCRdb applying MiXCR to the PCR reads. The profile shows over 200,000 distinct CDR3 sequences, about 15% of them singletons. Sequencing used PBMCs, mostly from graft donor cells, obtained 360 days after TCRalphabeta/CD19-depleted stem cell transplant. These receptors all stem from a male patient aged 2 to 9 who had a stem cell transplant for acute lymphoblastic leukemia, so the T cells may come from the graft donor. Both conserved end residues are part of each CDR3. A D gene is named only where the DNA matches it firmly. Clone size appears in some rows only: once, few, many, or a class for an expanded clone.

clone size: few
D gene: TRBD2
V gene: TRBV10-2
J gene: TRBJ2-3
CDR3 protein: CASLRLAGTEDTQYF
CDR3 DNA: TGCGCCAGCCTCCGACTAGCGGGGACGGAAGATACGCAGTATTTT

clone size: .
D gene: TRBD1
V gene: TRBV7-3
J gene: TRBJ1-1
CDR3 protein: CASSRQGRDTEAFF
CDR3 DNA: TGTGCCAGCAGTCGACAGGGGAGGGATACTGAAGCTTTCTTT

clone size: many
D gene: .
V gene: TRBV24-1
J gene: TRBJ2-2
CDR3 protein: CATSGWAGELFF
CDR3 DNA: TGTGCCACCAGTGGTTGGGCCGGGGAGCTGTTTTTT

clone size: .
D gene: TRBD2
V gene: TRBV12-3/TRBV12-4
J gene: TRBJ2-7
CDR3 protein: CASSFGLAETKYEQYF
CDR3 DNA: TGTGCCAGCAGTTTCGGCCTAGCGGAGACCAAGTACGAGCAGTACTTC

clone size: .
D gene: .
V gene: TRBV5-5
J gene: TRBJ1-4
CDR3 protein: CASSLPGNEKLFF
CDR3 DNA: TGTGCCAGCAGCTTGCCGGGGAATGAAAAACTGTTTTTT

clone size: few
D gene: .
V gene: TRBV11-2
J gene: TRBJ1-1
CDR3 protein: CASSSNRHNTEAFF
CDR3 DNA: TGTGCCAGCAGCTCGAATCGACATAACACTGAAGCTTTCTTT

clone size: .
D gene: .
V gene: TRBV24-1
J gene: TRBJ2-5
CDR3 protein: CATTGETQYF
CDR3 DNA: TGTGCCACCACAGGAGAGACCCAGTACTTC

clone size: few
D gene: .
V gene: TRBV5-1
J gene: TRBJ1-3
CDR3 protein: CASPPGGARGNTIYF
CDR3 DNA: TGCGCCAGCCCGCCCGGGGGGGCTCGTGGAAACACCATATATTTT

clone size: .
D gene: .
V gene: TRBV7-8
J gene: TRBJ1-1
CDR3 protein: CASSARQRDTEAFF
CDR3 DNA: TGTGCCAGCAGCGCCCGACAGCGAGACACTGAAGCTTTCTTT

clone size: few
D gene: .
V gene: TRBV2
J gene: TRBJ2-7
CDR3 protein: CASSNNYEQYF
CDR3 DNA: TGTGCCAGCAGCAATAACTACGAGCAGTACTTC

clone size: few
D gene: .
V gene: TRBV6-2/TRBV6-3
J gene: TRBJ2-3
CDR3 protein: CASSVDSDPTDTQYF
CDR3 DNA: TGTGCCAGCAGTGTGGACTCCGATCCCACAGATACGCAGTATTTT

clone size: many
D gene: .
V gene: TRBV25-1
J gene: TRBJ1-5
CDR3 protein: CASSWVSSNQPQHF
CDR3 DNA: TGTGCCAGCAGTTGGGTCTCTAGCAATCAGCCCCAGCATTTT

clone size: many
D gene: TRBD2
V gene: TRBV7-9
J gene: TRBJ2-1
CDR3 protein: CASTGGNYNEQFF
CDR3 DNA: TGTGCCAGCACCGGGGGGAACTACAATGAGCAGTTCTTC

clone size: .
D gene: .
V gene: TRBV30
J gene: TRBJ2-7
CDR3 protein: CASTPTVGQTFYEQYF
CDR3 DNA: TGTGCCTCTACCCCGACAGTAGGACAGACCTTCTACGAGCAGTACTTC

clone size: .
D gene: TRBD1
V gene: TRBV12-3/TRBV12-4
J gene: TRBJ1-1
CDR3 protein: CASGRTGGLNTRPTEAFF
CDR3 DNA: TGTGCCAGCGGGCGGACAGGGGGCCTTAACACTCGGCCCACTGAAGCTTTCTTT

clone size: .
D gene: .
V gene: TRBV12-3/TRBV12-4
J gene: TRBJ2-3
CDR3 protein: CASSYRATDTQYF
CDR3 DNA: TGTGCCAGCAGTTATAGGGCCACAGATACGCAGTATTTT

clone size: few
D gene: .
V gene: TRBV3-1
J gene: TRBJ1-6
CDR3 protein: CASSQDFGIGSPLHF
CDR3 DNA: TGTGCCAGCAGCCAAGATTTCGGAATTGGTTCACCCCTCCACTTT

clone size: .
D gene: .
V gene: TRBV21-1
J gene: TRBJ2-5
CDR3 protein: CASKRPLRGTQYF
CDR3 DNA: TGTGCCAGCAAGAGGCCGTTAAGAGGGACCCAGTACTTC

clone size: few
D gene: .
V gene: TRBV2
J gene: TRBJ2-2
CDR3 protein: CASSGRQDATGELFF
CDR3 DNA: TGTGCCAGCAGCGGTAGACAGGACGCAACCGGGGAGCTGTTTTTT

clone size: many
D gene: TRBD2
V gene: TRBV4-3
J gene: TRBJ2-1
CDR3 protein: CASSQDASGIYGEQFF
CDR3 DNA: TGCGCCAGCAGCCAAGATGCTAGCGGGATTTACGGTGAGCAGTTCTTC

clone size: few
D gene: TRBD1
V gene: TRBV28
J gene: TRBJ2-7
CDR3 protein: CASSRGTGTYEQYF
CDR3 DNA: TGTGCCAGCAGTCGCGGGACAGGGACCTACGAGCAGTACTTC

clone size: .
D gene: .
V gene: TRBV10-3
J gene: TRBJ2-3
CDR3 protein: CAISESSLEGPTDTQYF
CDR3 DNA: TGTGCCATCAGTGAGTCATCGCTCGAGGGGCCCACAGATACGCAGTATTTT

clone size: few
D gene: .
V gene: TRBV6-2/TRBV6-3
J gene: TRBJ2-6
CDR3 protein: CASRGLGRGANVLTF
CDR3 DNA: TGTGCCAGCCGAGGGCTGGGCCGAGGGGCCAACGTCCTGACTTTC

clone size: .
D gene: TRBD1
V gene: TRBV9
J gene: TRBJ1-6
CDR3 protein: CASRDRESPLHF
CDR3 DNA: TGTGCCAGCAGGGACAGGGAATCACCCCTCCACTTT

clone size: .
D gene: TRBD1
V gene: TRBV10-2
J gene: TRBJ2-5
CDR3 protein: CASSESGQSSSETQYF
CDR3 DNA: TGCGCCAGCAGTGAGTCGGGACAGTCGTCGTCAGAGACCCAGTACTTC

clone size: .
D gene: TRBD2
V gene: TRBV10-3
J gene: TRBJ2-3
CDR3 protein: CAIRPKTSGGPASTDTQYF
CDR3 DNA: TGTGCCATCAGACCAAAAACTAGCGGGGGGCCTGCTAGCACAGATACGCAGTATTTT

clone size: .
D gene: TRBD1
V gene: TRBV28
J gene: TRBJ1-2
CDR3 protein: CASSSTGTGASDGYTF
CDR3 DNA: TGTGCCAGCAGTTCAACCGGGACAGGGGCCTCTGATGGCTACACCTTC